This is a list of T cell receptor beta chains from one sample in a study of blood T cell repertoires in COVID-19. Assay: immunoSEQ multiplex PCR; the TCRdb copy retains only in-frame clones and omits some. The sample consists of 310,000 or so clones, roughly nine tenths of them appearing once. Sequenced sample: peripheral blood. The source is a man aged 18 to 30 who had recovered from COVID-19. Both conserved end residues are part of each CDR3. The order of the fields is D gene, clone size, V gene, J gene, CDR3 DNA, CDR3 protein. A D gene is named only where the DNA matches it firmly. Size values are once, few and many counts, or a class for expanded clones, and some rows have none.

d_gene: NA
abundance: NA
v_gene: TRBV3-1/TRBV3-2
j_gene: TRBJ1-5
CDR3nt: TGTGCCAGCAGGCAGGGGAGCCAGCCCCAGCATTTT
CDR3aa: CASRQGSQPQHF

d_gene: NA
abundance: NA
v_gene: TRBV5-4
j_gene: TRBJ2-7
CDR3nt: TGTGCCAGCAGCTTGGTCTCAGGGGGGACCTACGAGCAGTACTTC
CDR3aa: CASSLVSGGTYEQYF

d_gene: TRBD1
abundance: few
v_gene: TRBV4-1
j_gene: TRBJ1-1
CDR3nt: TGCGCCAGCAGCCAAGGGGGGGCAGGGGGCACTGAAGCTTTCTTT
CDR3aa: CASSQGGAGGTEAFF

d_gene: TRBD1
abundance: NA
v_gene: TRBV18
j_gene: TRBJ1-2
CDR3nt: TGTGCCAGCTCACCCCGGGACAGGGATGGCTACACCTTC
CDR3aa: CASSPRDRDGYTF

d_gene: NA
abundance: NA
v_gene: TRBV24-1
j_gene: TRBJ2-1
CDR3nt: TGTGCCACCAGTGACCCCGACGGAGGATCCTACAATGAGCAGTTCTTC
CDR3aa: CATSDPDGGSYNEQFF

d_gene: NA
abundance: NA
v_gene: TRBV5-6
j_gene: TRBJ1-2
CDR3nt: TGTGCCAGCAGCTTGAGGGGCAGTAACTATGGCTACACCTTC
CDR3aa: CASSLRGSNYGYTF

d_gene: TRBD1
abundance: NA
v_gene: TRBV18
j_gene: TRBJ2-7
CDR3nt: TGTGCCAGCTCACCACTTGCTACAGGACAGGGGTCCTACGAGCAGTACTTC
CDR3aa: CASSPLATGQGSYEQYF

d_gene: NA
abundance: NA
v_gene: TRBV6-5
j_gene: TRBJ2-7
CDR3nt: TGTGCCAGCAGTTACTCAACGGGGAACTACGAGCAGTACTTC
CDR3aa: CASSYSTGNYEQYF

d_gene: TRBD1
abundance: NA
v_gene: TRBV9
j_gene: TRBJ2-3
CDR3nt: TGTGCCAGCAGCGTACGTACAGGGGAAGTCGCAGATACGCAGTATTTT
CDR3aa: CASSVRTGEVADTQYF

d_gene: TRBD1
abundance: NA
v_gene: TRBV7-2
j_gene: TRBJ1-5
CDR3nt: TGTGCCAGCAGCCTCGACAGGGACTATCAGCCCCAGCATTTT
CDR3aa: CASSLDRDYQPQHF

d_gene: NA
abundance: NA
v_gene: TRBV30
j_gene: TRBJ1-1
CDR3nt: TGTGCCTGGAGTGTAGGGGGTTTGGCTTTCTTT
CDR3aa: CAWSVGGLAFF

d_gene: NA
abundance: few
v_gene: TRBV6-5
j_gene: TRBJ1-2
CDR3nt: TGTGCCAGCATCAATCCCCCCTATGGCTACACCTTC
CDR3aa: CASINPPYGYTF

d_gene: NA
abundance: NA
v_gene: TRBV7-2
j_gene: TRBJ2-7
CDR3nt: TGTGCCAGCAGCTTAGGCAGGGTCGCAACCTACGAGCAGTACTTC
CDR3aa: CASSLGRVATYEQYF

d_gene: NA
abundance: NA
v_gene: TRBV30
j_gene: TRBJ2-7
CDR3nt: TGTGCCTGGACAGGCGCAGGGTTCGACGAGCAGTACTTC
CDR3aa: CAWTGAGFDEQYF

d_gene: TRBD1
abundance: NA
v_gene: TRBV7-9
j_gene: TRBJ2-7
CDR3nt: TGTGCCAGCAGCCTGAACCCCGGGACAGGGATGCACGAGCAGTACTTC
CDR3aa: CASSLNPGTGMHEQYF

d_gene: NA
abundance: NA
v_gene: TRBV5-4
j_gene: TRBJ1-1
CDR3nt: TGTGCCAGCAGCTTGCAGGGGACGAACACTGAAGCTTTCTTT
CDR3aa: CASSLQGTNTEAFF

d_gene: TRBD2
abundance: NA
v_gene: TRBV7-2
j_gene: TRBJ2-7
CDR3nt: TGTGCCAGCAGCCCCGGTGAGGCGGGAGTGGGTTACGAGCAGTACTTC
CDR3aa: CASSPGEAGVGYEQYF

d_gene: NA
abundance: NA
v_gene: TRBV19
j_gene: TRBJ1-6
CDR3nt: TGTGCCAGTAGTGTACTAACAGGGTCGTTGAATTCACCCCTCCACTTT
CDR3aa: CASSVLTGSLNSPLHF

d_gene: TRBD1
abundance: NA
v_gene: TRBV25-1
j_gene: TRBJ2-6
CDR3nt: TGTGCCAGCAGTTTAAGCAGGGGGCCTGGGGCCAACGTCCTGACTTTC
CDR3aa: CASSLSRGPGANVLTF

d_gene: TRBD2
abundance: NA
v_gene: TRBV19
j_gene: TRBJ2-1
CDR3nt: TGTGCCAGTAGTCTTAGCGGGAAAGGGTACAATGAGCAGTTCTTC
CDR3aa: CASSLSGKGYNEQFF

d_gene: NA
abundance: NA
v_gene: TRBV2
j_gene: TRBJ1-3
CDR3nt: TGTGCCAGCAGTAAAAGGGGCTCTGGAAACACCATATATTTT
CDR3aa: CASSKRGSGNTIYF

d_gene: NA
abundance: NA
v_gene: TRBV11-2
j_gene: TRBJ1-1
CDR3nt: TGTGCCAGCAGCTTGGGTCCGGGGGGTTTGAACACTGAAGCTTTCTTT
CDR3aa: CASSLGPGGLNTEAFF

d_gene: TRBD2
abundance: NA
v_gene: TRBV7-9
j_gene: TRBJ2-5
CDR3nt: TGTGCCAGCAGCTCACCTCATGGGACTAGCGGGAGAGAGACCCAGTACTTC
CDR3aa: CASSSPHGTSGRETQYF

d_gene: NA
abundance: NA
v_gene: TRBV6-5
j_gene: TRBJ2-2
CDR3nt: TGTGCCAGCAGACTAGCAAAGACCGGGGAGCTGTTTTTT
CDR3aa: CASRLAKTGELFF

d_gene: TRBD1
abundance: NA
v_gene: TRBV15
j_gene: TRBJ1-1
CDR3nt: TGTGCCACCAGCAGTAACCCGGACAGGGGAACTGAAGCTTTCTTT
CDR3aa: CATSSNPDRGTEAFF

d_gene: NA
abundance: NA
v_gene: TRBV24-1
j_gene: TRBJ2-7
CDR3nt: TGTGCCACCAGTGATGGCGGGGCGGGCGAGCAGTACTTC
CDR3aa: CATSDGGAGEQYF

d_gene: NA
abundance: NA
v_gene: TRBV4-3
j_gene: TRBJ1-5
CDR3nt: TGCGCCAGCAGCCGAGGGGGTCAGCCCCAGCATTTT
CDR3aa: CASSRGGQPQHF

d_gene: NA
abundance: NA
v_gene: TRBV11-3
j_gene: TRBJ2-5
CDR3nt: TGTGCCAGCAGCTTAGACGGGATTGGGACCCAGTACTTC
CDR3aa: CASSLDGIGTQYF

d_gene: NA
abundance: NA
v_gene: TRBV4-3
j_gene: TRBJ2-1
CDR3nt: TGCGCCAGCAGCCAAGATCCCATCCGGTCTGATGAGCAGTTCTTC
CDR3aa: CASSQDPIRSDEQFF

d_gene: NA
abundance: NA
v_gene: TRBV27
j_gene: TRBJ1-1
CDR3nt: TGTGCCAGCAGTTTGACGGTGAGGGAACGGGACACTGAAGCTTTCTTT
CDR3aa: CASSLTVRERDTEAFF

d_gene: TRBD1
abundance: few
v_gene: TRBV4-2
j_gene: TRBJ1-5
CDR3nt: TGTGCCAGCAGCCATGGACAGGGTAGCAATCAGCCCCAGCATTTT
CDR3aa: CASSHGQGSNQPQHF

d_gene: NA
abundance: NA
v_gene: TRBV7-8
j_gene: TRBJ1-1
CDR3nt: TGTGCCAGCAGCTTAGAGGGCGCGGGGATGAACACTGAAGCTTTCTTT
CDR3aa: CASSLEGAGMNTEAFF

d_gene: NA
abundance: NA
v_gene: TRBV9
j_gene: TRBJ2-5
CDR3nt: TGTGCCAGCAGCGTAGTGGCGGGTGGGGAAGAGACCCAGTACTTC
CDR3aa: CASSVVAGGEETQYF

d_gene: NA
abundance: once
v_gene: TRBV11-2
j_gene: TRBJ2-1
CDR3nt: TGTGCCAGCAGCTCCCGGGGGAATTACAATGAGCAGTTCTTC
CDR3aa: CASSSRGNYNEQFF

d_gene: TRBD1
abundance: NA
v_gene: TRBV5-6
j_gene: TRBJ2-3
CDR3nt: TGTGCCAGCAGCTTGGGCCTCAGGGGGTTGTTGTCAGATACGCAGTATTTT
CDR3aa: CASSLGLRGLLSDTQYF

d_gene: NA
abundance: NA
v_gene: TRBV2
j_gene: TRBJ1-1
CDR3nt: TGTGCCAGCAGTGAAGGGCGGGCCCTGAGGGAAGCTTTCTTT
CDR3aa: CASSEGRALREAFF

d_gene: NA
abundance: once
v_gene: TRBV7-2
j_gene: TRBJ1-1
CDR3nt: TGTGCCAGCAGCGAGCGCAGGGTTGACACTGAAGCTTTCTTT
CDR3aa: CASSERRVDTEAFF

d_gene: TRBD2
abundance: NA
v_gene: TRBV5-1
j_gene: TRBJ2-1
CDR3nt: TGCGCCAGCAGCTTGGGACTAGCGAGTGAGCAGTTCTTC
CDR3aa: CASSLGLASEQFF

d_gene: TRBD1
abundance: NA
v_gene: TRBV6-5
j_gene: TRBJ2-7
CDR3nt: TGTGCCAGCAGGGGGGGACAGGGGTACGAGCAGTACTTC
CDR3aa: CASRGGQGYEQYF

d_gene: NA
abundance: NA
v_gene: TRBV30
j_gene: TRBJ2-7
CDR3nt: TGTGCCTGGAGTGTAGGCGTGAGCGGCCGCTACGAGCAGTACTTC
CDR3aa: CAWSVGVSGRYEQYF

d_gene: NA
abundance: once
v_gene: TRBV3-1/TRBV3-2
j_gene: TRBJ1-1
CDR3nt: TGTGCCAGCAGCCAAGTCCTCCAGGGTACTGAAGCTTTCTTT
CDR3aa: CASSQVLQGTEAFF

d_gene: NA
abundance: NA
v_gene: TRBV5-6
j_gene: TRBJ2-7
CDR3nt: TGTGCCAGCAGCTTATCGGGAACAGTCGACGAGCAGTACTTC
CDR3aa: CASSLSGTVDEQYF

d_gene: TRBD1
abundance: NA
v_gene: TRBV6-5
j_gene: TRBJ1-1
CDR3nt: TGTGCCAGCAGTACCTCGGGACAGGGAAAGGCTGAAGCTTTCTTT
CDR3aa: CASSTSGQGKAEAFF

d_gene: NA
abundance: NA
v_gene: TRBV5-1
j_gene: TRBJ2-2
CDR3nt: TGCGCCAGCAGCTTGGCCGGCGGTGCGAACACCGGGGAGCTGTTTTTT
CDR3aa: CASSLAGGANTGELFF

d_gene: TRBD2
abundance: NA
v_gene: TRBV6-5
j_gene: TRBJ2-3
CDR3nt: TGTGCCAGCACGTCCGCGGGAGGCACAGATACGCAGTATTTT
CDR3aa: CASTSAGGTDTQYF

d_gene: NA
abundance: NA
v_gene: TRBV3-1/TRBV3-2
j_gene: TRBJ1-6
CDR3nt: TGTGCCAGCAGCCACGGAGAGGGCACTTCGGCCCTCCACTTT
CDR3aa: CASSHGEGTSALHF

d_gene: NA
abundance: NA
v_gene: TRBV6-1
j_gene: TRBJ1-6
CDR3nt: TGTGCCAGCAGTGCCTGGGAGACGGCAACAAGCTCCTATAATTCACCCCTCCACTTT
CDR3aa: CASSAWETATSSYNSPLHF

d_gene: NA
abundance: NA
v_gene: TRBV7-2
j_gene: TRBJ1-6
CDR3nt: TGTGCCAGCAGCCGGACAGCCAATTCACCCCTCCACTTT
CDR3aa: CASSRTANSPLHF

d_gene: NA
abundance: once
v_gene: TRBV29-1
j_gene: TRBJ1-1
CDR3nt: TGCAGCGTTGAATTCGATCCGGGCGGGCGCGCTGAAGCTTTCTTT
CDR3aa: CSVEFDPGGRAEAFF

d_gene: NA
abundance: NA
v_gene: TRBV7-8
j_gene: TRBJ1-1
CDR3nt: TGTGCCAGCAGCTTAGGGGTAGACATGAACACTGAAGCTTTCTTT
CDR3aa: CASSLGVDMNTEAFF

d_gene: NA
abundance: NA
v_gene: TRBV7-9
j_gene: TRBJ2-7
CDR3nt: TGTGCCAGCAGCTTAATAAGCGACGAGCAGTACTTC
CDR3aa: CASSLISDEQYF